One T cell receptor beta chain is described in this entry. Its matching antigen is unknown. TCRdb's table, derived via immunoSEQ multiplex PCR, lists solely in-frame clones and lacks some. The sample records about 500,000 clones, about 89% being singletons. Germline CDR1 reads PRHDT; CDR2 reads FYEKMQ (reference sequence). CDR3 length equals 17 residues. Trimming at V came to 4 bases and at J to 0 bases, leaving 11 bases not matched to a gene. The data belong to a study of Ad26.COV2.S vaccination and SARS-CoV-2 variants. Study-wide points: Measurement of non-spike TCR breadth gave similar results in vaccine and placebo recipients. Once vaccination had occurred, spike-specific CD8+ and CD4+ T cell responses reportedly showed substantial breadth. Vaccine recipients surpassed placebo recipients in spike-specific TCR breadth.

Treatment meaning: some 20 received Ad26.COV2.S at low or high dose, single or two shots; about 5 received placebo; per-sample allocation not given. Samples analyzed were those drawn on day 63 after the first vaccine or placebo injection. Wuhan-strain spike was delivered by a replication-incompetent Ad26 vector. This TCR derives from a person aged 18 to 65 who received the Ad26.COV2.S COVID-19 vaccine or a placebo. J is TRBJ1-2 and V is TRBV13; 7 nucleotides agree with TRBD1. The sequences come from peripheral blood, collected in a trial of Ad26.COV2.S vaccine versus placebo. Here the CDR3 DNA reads TGTGCCAGCAGCTCAACGGCACAGGGGAAGTCTAACTATGGCTACACCTTC. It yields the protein CASSSTAQGKSNYGYTF.